This T cell receptor (beta chain) was identified during a study of blood T cells in healthy people across ages. Study results and limitations: A strong correlation between TCR beta diversity and naive T cell percentage was seen.

With a J-beta primer mix and a sample-barcoded 5' primer, a second PCR ran about 6 to 11 cycles. The yield of each sample was at least 2.5 million CDR3-containing paired-end reads. TCRdb recomputed calls from the 5' RACE reads with MiXCR, one row per CDR3 protein. The table has over 950,000 distinct CDR3 sequences, around two fifths seen once. The CDR3 loop spans 17 amino acids. Germline V lookup: CDR1 SGDLS, CDR2 YYNGEE. Details on this clonotype: The antigen remains undetermined. Compared with germline, one end of the junction differs, possibly owing to a read error.

This clonotype originated in a man aged 18 to 30 in good health. The chain uses TRBV9 and TRBJ2-2, with TRBD1 identical over 9 bases. Sequencing was performed on blood. The CDR3: CASGVLGSGQGHGELFF. CDR3 bases: TGTGCCAGCGGCGTACTCGGGTCGGGACAGGGTCACGGGGAGCTGTTTTTT.